There are many counts of the clone carrying this T cell receptor (beta chain). Its antigen is not identified. The data belong to a study of early T cells in non-severe SARS-CoV-2 infection. In the study overall: RNA in bulk from unsorted whole blood was sequenced, and chains were unpaired.

Individual cDNA molecules were tagged with unique molecular identifiers, the study reported. MiXCR was run by TCRdb on the 5' RACE reads, yielding one entry per CDR3 protein. The table includes about 89,000 distinct CDR3 sequences, approximately 16% detected once. Study observations and caveats: Private and CD4 specificities were missed by VDJdb matching, skewed to anti-spike CD8.

V lost 0 bases, J lost 0 bases, and 5 bases stayed unmatched. Germline V gene lookup returns CDR1 SGHNT and CDR2 YYREEE (reference sequence). The CDR3 covers 17 residues. This specimen was whole blood, taken at baseline. The chain couples TRBV5-4 to TRBJ2-1, with 8 bases lining up with TRBD2. This receptor was taken from an adult who was a healthcare worker with PCR-confirmed SARS-CoV-2 infection or an uninfected control (not recorded which). The CDR3 sequence is CASSLGSGTSSYNEQFF. The DNA of the CDR3 is TGTGCCAGCAGCTTGGGGAGCGGGACTAGCTCCTACAATGAGCAGTTCTTC.